The clone carrying this T cell receptor beta chain was detected ten times or more. Its target is unknown. The sample comes from a study of neurological immune-mediated disorders. Study-level results: TCR-beta repertoires seemed private in all groups, with no expanded CDR3 amino acid sequences shared.

From germline, CDR1 is SGHRS and CDR2 YFSETQ. The CDR3 length is 15 residues. V lost 4 bases, J lost 3 bases, and 7 bases stayed unmatched. TCRdb reprocessed the 5' RACE reads with MiXCR, giving one entry per CDR3 protein. The sample yields about 70,000 distinct CDR3 sequences, approximately 5% seen once. The origin of this receptor is a woman in her 70s with multiple sclerosis. The chain links TRBV5-1 to TRBJ2-3, with 8 bases matching TRBD1. The sequenced sample was PBMCs. In nucleotides, the CDR3 is TGCGCCAGCAGCGATCAGGGGGCGAGGACAGATACGCAGTATTTT. Protein product: CASSDQGARTDTQYF.